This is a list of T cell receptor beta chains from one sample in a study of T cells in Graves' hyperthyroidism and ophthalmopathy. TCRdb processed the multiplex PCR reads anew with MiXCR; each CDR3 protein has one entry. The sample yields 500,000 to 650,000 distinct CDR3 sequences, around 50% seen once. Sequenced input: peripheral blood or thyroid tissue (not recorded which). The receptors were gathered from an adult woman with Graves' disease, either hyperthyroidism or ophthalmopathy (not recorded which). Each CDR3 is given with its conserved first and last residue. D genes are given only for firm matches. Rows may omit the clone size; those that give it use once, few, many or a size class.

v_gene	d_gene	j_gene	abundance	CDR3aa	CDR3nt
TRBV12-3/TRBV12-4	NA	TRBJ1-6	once	CASRRTGFDSPLHF	TGTGCCAGCCGCCGGACGGGCTTCGATTCACCCCTCCACTTT
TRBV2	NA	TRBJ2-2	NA	CASKGGAYTGELFF	TGTGCCAGCAAAGGTGGAGCTTACACCGGGGAGCTGTTTTTT
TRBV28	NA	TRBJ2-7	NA	CASSLRPETGDDEQYF	TGTGCCAGCAGTTTACGGCCAGAGACGGGGGACGACGAGCAGTACTTC
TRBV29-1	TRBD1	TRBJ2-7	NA	CSVRTGVNEQYF	TGCAGCGTCCGGACAGGGGTGAACGAGCAGTACTTC
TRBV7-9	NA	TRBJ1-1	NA	CASSFPLARRVAF	TGTGCCAGCAGCTTTCCCCTTGCACGACGCGTCGCTTTT
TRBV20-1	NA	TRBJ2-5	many	CSARETGRETQYF	TGCAGTGCTAGAGAAACCGGGAGAGAGACCCAGTACTTC
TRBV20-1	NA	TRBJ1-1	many	CSARWTEAFF	TGCAGTGCGAGGTGGACTGAAGCTTTCTTT
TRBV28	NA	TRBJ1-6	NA	CASRDGQQYNSPLHF	TGTGCCAGCAGAGATGGACAGCAATATAATTCACCCCTCCACTTT
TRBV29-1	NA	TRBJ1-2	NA	CSVESGARGYTF	TGCAGCGTTGAATCGGGGGCGCGGGGCTACACCTTC
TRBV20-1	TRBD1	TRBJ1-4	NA	CSALSGQATNEKLFF	TGCAGTGCCCTGAGCGGACAGGCAACTAATGAAAAACTGTTTTTT
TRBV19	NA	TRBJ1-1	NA	CASSQPGVATEAFF	TGTGCCAGTAGCCAACCAGGGGTAGCGACTGAAGCTTTCTTT
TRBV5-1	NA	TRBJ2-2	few	CASSVGYRELFF	TGCGCCAGCAGCGTAGGGTACCGGGAGCTGTTTTTT
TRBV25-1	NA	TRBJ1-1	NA	CASSFILGQMNTEAFF	TGTGCCAGCAGTTTCATCCTTGGACAGATGAACACTGAAGCTTTCTTT
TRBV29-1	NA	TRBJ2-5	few	CSVERGVGLETQYF	TGCAGCGTTGAACGAGGGGTCGGGTTGGAGACCCAGTACTTC
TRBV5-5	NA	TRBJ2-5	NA	CASSEEVGAGSGETQYF	TGTGCCAGCAGCGAGGAGGTCGGGGCCGGGTCGGGGGAGACCCAGTACTTC
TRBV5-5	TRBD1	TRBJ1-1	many	CASSLTTGGYMNTEAFF	TGTGCCAGCAGCCTAACTACAGGGGGCTATATGAACACTGAAGCTTTCTTT
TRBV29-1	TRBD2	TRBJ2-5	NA	CSATHTGASGGETQYF	TGCAGCGCGACTCACACGGGGGCTAGCGGGGGGGAGACCCAGTACTTC
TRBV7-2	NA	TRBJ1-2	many	CASSLVGSTTGYTF	TGTGCCAGCAGCTTAGTCGGTAGCACCACTGGCTACACCTTC
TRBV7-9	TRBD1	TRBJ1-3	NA	CASSHRDSPGNTIYF	TGTGCCAGCAGCCACCGGGACAGCCCTGGAAACACCATATATTTT
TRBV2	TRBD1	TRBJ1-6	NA	CASRQGTDNSPLHF	TGTGCCAGCCGACAGGGGACGGATAATTCACCCCTCCACTTT
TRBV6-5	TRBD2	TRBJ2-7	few	CASSYGTTYEQYF	TGTGCCAGCAGTTACGGGACTACCTACGAGCAGTACTTC
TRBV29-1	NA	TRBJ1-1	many	CSVEEAQNTEAFF	TGCAGCGTTGAGGAGGCGCAGAACACTGAAGCTTTCTTT
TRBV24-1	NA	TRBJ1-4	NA	CATSDFREKLFF	TGTGCCACCAGTGATTTTCGGGAAAAACTGTTTTTT
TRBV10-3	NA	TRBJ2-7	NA	CAISQQGSTYEQYF	TGTGCCATCAGTCAACAGGGCAGTACCTACGAGCAGTACTTC
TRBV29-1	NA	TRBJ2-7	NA	CSQGVGQGIGEQYF	TGCAGCCAAGGGGTAGGCCAGGGGATAGGGGAGCAGTACTTC